This T cell receptor (beta chain) is drawn from a study of lymphopenia after photon versus proton radiotherapy. Study-level points and caveats: Under photons, naive T cells and diversity fell while effector/memory populations rose. Larger post-nadir TCR diversity loss correlated inversely with survival in deceased patients.

With regard to this clone: Its antigen remains unidentified.

Germline values: CDR1 LNHDA, CDR2 SQIVND (reference sequence). V dropped 4 bases and J dropped 3; count of bases not matched to a gene: 2. The CDR3 has 15 amino acids. Clones were read by immunoSEQ multiplex PCR, and TCRdb kept only the in-frame ones, dropping some. The table has 70,000 to 95,000 clones, approximately 82% seen once. The receptor comes from a man aged 55 to 69 with pancreatic cancer. This chain uses TRBV19 with TRBJ2-1, with 11 bases lining up with TRBD2. Here the sequenced sample was peripheral blood, taken from a patient treated with proton-based radiotherapy. CDR3 in DNA: TGTGCCAGTAGTACTGGGACTAGCGGCTACAATGAGCAGTTCTTC. Translated, it gives CASSTGTSGYNEQFF. The whole variable domain, remainder taken from reference TRBV19 and TRBJ2-1, is DGGITQSPKYLFRKEGQNVTLSCEQNLNHDAMYWYRQDPGQGLRLIYYSQIVNDFQKGDIAEGYSVSREKKESFPLTVTSAQKNPTAFYLCASSTGTSGYNEQFFGPGTRLTVL.